Below are 19 T cell receptor beta chains sequenced from a single sample in a study of CD8+ T cells in alopecia areata. Regarding treatment: oral pan-JAK inhibitor, 5-10 mg twice daily. RNA, once extracted, was reverse transcribed into cDNA for use as the sequencing template. Clones were read by immunoSEQ multiplex PCR, and TCRdb kept only the in-frame ones, dropping some. The table records approximately 210,000 clones, roughly 60% of them present only once. Sequenced here: CD4+ T cells sorted from blood, sampled at week 24, from a patient treated with tofacitinib. The receptors originated from a human donor with alopecia areata.

The V gene is TRBV29-1, the J gene TRBJ1-2, with 10 nucleotides matching TRBD1. V gave up 7 bases and J gave up 6 bases; unmatched junction bases: 8. Germline CDR1 is SQVTM and CDR2 is ANQGSEA. The CDR3 sequence is 13 residues long. The CDR3 here is CSGGTGARDGYTF. The CDR3 DNA follows: TGCAGCGGGGGGACAGGGGCTCGGGATGGCTACACCTTC.

A remark on this clone: This CDR3 is also generated by other DNA sequences in the sample. This rearrangement joins TRBV25-1 to TRBJ2-2, with D hard to call. V gave up 7 bases and J gave up 4 bases, with 10 bases separating them. From germline, CDR1 is MGHDK and CDR2 SYGVNS. The CDR3 has 13 amino acids. The CDR3 sequence: CASTKVGTGELFF. CDR3 coding DNA: TGTGCCAGCACCAAAGTAGGCACCGGGGAGCTGTTTTTT.

This clone was recorded a few times. V gene TRBV7-2 combines with J gene TRBJ2-3, with 10 bases fitting TRBD1. The CDR3 is made up of 14 amino acids. The trim removed 3 bases at V and 4 bases at J, leaving 1 base unmatched. Germline-derived CDR1 and CDR2 are SGHTA and FQGNSA. Here the CDR3 reads CASSLTGGADTQYF. As DNA, the CDR3 is TGTGCCAGCAGCTTGACAGGGGGCGCAGATACGCAGTATTTT.

The genes are TRBV11-1 and TRBJ1-1, with no clear D. In germline, CDR1 is SGHAT, CDR2 FQDESV (reference sequence). This CDR3 is built from 14 residues. The V end was cut by 2 bases, the J end by 0 bases, with 7 bases between. The CDR3 protein is CASSLSGLNTEAFF. CDR3 DNA sequence: TGTGCCAGCAGCTTAAGCGGACTGAACACTGAAGCTTTCTTT.

The rearrangement uses TRBV7-9 and TRBJ1-5, with a possible D match to TRBD1 (6 bases). CDR3 size: 12 residues. The V gene lost 3 bases and the J gene lost 8 bases, with 8 bases spanning the gap. Germline V gives CDR1 SEHNR, CDR2 FQNEAQ (reference sequence). The CDR3 region is CASSLGAEPQHF. CDR3 nucleotide sequence: TGTGCCAGCAGCTTGGGGGCGGAGCCCCAGCATTTT.

The gene calls are TRBV5-6 and TRBJ1-2; weak D call: TRBD1 (6 bases). Germline V gives CDR1 SGHDT, CDR2 YYEEEE. This CDR3 is built from 16 residues. V was shortened by 0 bases and J by 4 bases, with 16 bases between the two germline ends. CDR3 sequence: CASSLAKDSLFYGYTF. The CDR3, as DNA: TGTGCCAGCAGCTTGGCCAAGGACAGCTTGTTCTATGGCTACACCTTC.

This clone showed up just a few times. The rearrangement uses TRBV29-1 and TRBJ2-7; 9 nucleotides line up with TRBD1. V gave up 6 bases and J gave up 3 bases; unmatched junction bases: 6. Germline V gives CDR1 SQVTM, CDR2 ANQGSEA. The CDR3 totals 13 residues. CDR3 coding DNA: TGCAGCGTGGTCGGACAGGGGTTCTACGAGCAGTACTTC. It translates to CSVVGQGFYEQYF.

This clone was counted a few times. J is TRBJ1-2 and V is TRBV23-1; D perhaps matches TRBD1 (5 bases). TRBV23-1 is noted as an ORF with a role that remains uncertain. V lost 6 bases to trimming and J lost 8 bases, with 13 bases between them. This CDR3 contains 12 residues. DNA for the CDR3: TGCGCCAGCAGAACAGGAAATAAGGGCTACACCTTC. It yields the protein CASRTGNKGYTF.

This chain links TRBV9 with TRBJ2-7, with unresolved D. Trimming pared 6 bases from V and 0 bases from J, leaving 16 bases between. Germline lookup yields CDR1 SGDLS and CDR2 YYNGEE. The CDR3 is 15 amino acids. The DNA of the CDR3 is TGTGCCAGCACCAGTATGGGGTCAGCCTCCTACGAGCAGTACTTC. As protein: CASTSMGSASYEQYF.

The chain links TRBV29-1 to TRBJ2-1, with no clear D. The V gene's germline CDR1 is SQVTM and CDR2 ANQGSEA. This CDR3 has 12 residues. Trimming pared 3 bases from V and 6 bases from J, leaving 9 bases between. The CDR3 sequence is CSVDEWGNEQFF. CDR3 bases: TGCAGCGTTGATGAGTGGGGCAATGAGCAGTTCTTC.

The chain uses TRBV19 and TRBJ1-1; TRBD1 agrees at 7 bases. V lost 5 bases to trimming and J lost 5 bases; unmatched junction nucleotides: 8. The CDR3 totals 14 residues. Germline CDR1 and CDR2: LNHDA and SQIVND (reference sequence). CDR3 bases: TGTGCCAGTAGTCCCCGGGCAGGGGGGACTGAAGCTTTCTTT. This codes for CASSPRAGGTEAFF.

This chain connects TRBV7-2 to TRBJ2-1; D is perhaps TRBD2 (6 bases). With 5 bases removed from V and 5 bases from J, the gap between germline ends came to 16 bases. The CDR3 spans 15 residues. Germline V gene sequence: CDR1 SGHTA, CDR2 FQGNSA. The CDR3 loop is CASSPYGLRHNEQFF. CDR3 in DNA: TGTGCCAGCAGCCCCTACGGACTAAGACACAATGAGCAGTTCTTC.

The chain carries TRBV25-1 and TRBJ2-3; D remains unclear. The germline V gene encodes CDR1 MGHDK and CDR2 SYGVNS. V dropped 3 bases and J dropped 4 bases, with 8 bases sitting between them. The CDR3 is 13 residues long. Written as DNA, the CDR3 is TGTGCCAGCAGTGACCCCGTCCCAGATACGCAGTATTTT. Protein: CASSDPVPDTQYF.

The gene calls are TRBV29-1 and TRBJ2-4; 7 bases map to TRBD2. J lost 2 bases, V lost 4 bases, and 2 bases had no gene match. Germline CDR1 reads SQVTM; CDR2 reads ANQGSEA. The CDR3 consists of 13 residues. CDR3: CSVGGGTKNIQYF. CDR3 coding DNA: TGCAGCGTTGGCGGGGGAACCAAAAACATTCAGTACTTC.

The J gene is TRBJ2-1, the V gene TRBV7-2; 12 bases fit TRBD2. Trimming cost V 5 bases and J 3 bases; bases outside gene matches: 14. Germline CDR1 is SGHTA and CDR2 is FQGNSA. This CDR3 contains 19 residues. In DNA form, the CDR3 reads TGTGCCAGCAGCCCCAGGCGGCTAGCGGGGGGGCCGGGCTACAATGAGCAGTTCTTC. Its protein is CASSPRRLAGGPGYNEQFF.

V usage is TRBV5-6 and J usage is TRBJ2-7, with D perhaps TRBD1 (5 bases). Germline CDR1 reads SGHDT; CDR2 reads YYEEEE. Trimming stripped 1 base from V and 3 bases from J, with 17 bases between. The CDR3 length is 16 residues. The CDR3 DNA reads TGTGCCAGCAGCTTGTCAAGGACACTAACCGTCTACGAGCAGTACTTC. It codes for CASSLSRTLTVYEQYF.

The chain uses TRBV5-1 and TRBJ1-1; 7 nucleotides align to TRBD1. The CDR3 is 15 residues long. Germline assignment: CDR1 SGHRS and CDR2 YFSETQ. V shed 4 bases and J 2 bases; nucleotides not matched to a gene: 8. The CDR3 nucleotides read TGCGCCAGCAGCCCAGGGGGACAGCCTAACACTGAAGCTTTCTTT. Protein: CASSPGGQPNTEAFF.

This chain uses TRBV29-1 with TRBJ2-7; weak D call: TRBD1 (6 bases). The CDR3 spans 12 residues. V gave up 4 bases and J gave up 4 bases, with 11 bases separating them. The germline V gene encodes CDR1 SQVTM and CDR2 ANQGSEA. This CDR3 reads CSVVVQGYEQYF. CDR3 DNA: TGCAGCGTTGTAGTACAGGGTTACGAGCAGTACTTC.

The chain is built from TRBV5-1 and TRBJ1-2, with 9 bases identical to TRBD1. Unmatched junction bases numbered 8, after V lost 4 bases and J lost 4 bases. Germline V gene sequence: CDR1 SGHRS, CDR2 YFSETQ. The CDR3 consists of 15 residues. The CDR3 DNA sequence: TGCGCCAGCAGCGGTGGACAGGGGCCTTTCTATGGCTACACCTTC. This codes for CASSGGQGPFYGYTF.